Listed below are T cell receptor beta chains from one sample, sequenced in a study of CD8+CD57+ T cells in acquired aplastic anemia. TCRdb processed the reads anew with MiXCR; each CDR3 protein has one entry. This table has 250,000 to 300,000 distinct CDR3 sequences, 50% to 70% appearing once. Sequencing was done on a sample of sorted CD4+, CD8+, or CD8+CD57+ T cells (not recorded which) from PBMCs. The source of these receptors is a human donor with severe aplastic anemia or a healthy control (not recorded which). CDR3s include the opening cysteine and the closing phenylalanine or tryptophan. The D gene is left open where the match is weak. Size is omitted from some rows. Given values are once, few, many or a class for expanded clones.

v_gene	j_gene	abundance	d_gene	CDR3aa	CDR3nt
TRBV15	TRBJ2-3	.	TRBD2	CATRKRGPFTDTQYF	TGTGCCACCAGGAAGCGGGGCCCTTTCACAGATACGCAGTATTTT
TRBV24-1	TRBJ2-5	.	TRBD2	CATSDLVSGATQYF	TGTGCCACCAGTGATTTGGTTAGCGGGGCGACCCAGTACTTC
TRBV20-1	TRBJ1-1	.	.	CSTVPPSRNTEAFF	TGCAGTACTGTTCCGCCTAGTAGGAACACTGAAGCTTTCTTT
TRBV19	TRBJ2-1	.	.	CASSIPRPTSLYNEQFF	TGTGCCAGTAGTATACCCCGCCCGACTAGTCTGTACAATGAGCAGTTCTTC
TRBV3-1	TRBJ2-2	few	TRBD2	CASRTPPGLAGGYTGELFF	TGTGCCAGCAGAACACCCCCGGGACTAGCGGGGGGTTACACCGGGGAGCTGTTTTTT
TRBV20-1	TRBJ2-3	many	.	CSARGGTDLTDTQYF	TGCAGTGCGAGGGGGGGAACCGACCTCACAGATACGCAGTATTTT
TRBV7-9	TRBJ2-1	.	.	CAIRNPVVQFF	TGTGCCATCAGGAATCCAGTTGTGCAGTTCTTC
TRBV19	TRBJ1-3	many	.	CASTTFGQISGNTIYF	TGTGCCAGTACTACCTTCGGACAGATCTCTGGAAACACCATATATTTT
TRBV10-3	TRBJ2-7	.	TRBD1	CAISGTGKGYEQYF	TGTGCCATCAGTGGGACAGGGAAGGGCTACGAGCAGTACTTC
TRBV2	TRBJ2-6	.	.	CASKVSVSGANVLTF	TGTGCCAGCAAGGTATCCGTCTCTGGGGCCAACGTCCTGACTTTC
TRBV7-9	TRBJ1-5	.	TRBD1	CASSKQGFGQPQHF	TGTGCCAGCAGCAAACAGGGGTTCGGGCAGCCCCAGCATTTT
TRBV14	TRBJ2-2	.	.	CASSGTTGITGELFF	TGTGCCAGCAGCGGCACTACTGGCATCACCGGGGAGCTGTTTTTT
TRBV10-3	TRBJ1-1	.	.	CAISDGYITNTEAFF	TGTGCCATCAGTGATGGGTACATCACGAACACTGAAGCTTTCTTT
TRBV5-1	TRBJ2-5	.	TRBD2	CASSTSGDKETQYF	TGCGCCAGCAGCACTAGCGGGGACAAAGAGACCCAGTACTTC
TRBV2	TRBJ2-3	many	TRBD2	CASTSGGSDTQYF	TGTGCCAGCACTAGCGGGGGATCAGATACGCAGTATTTT
TRBV12-3/TRBV12-4	TRBJ2-3	.	.	CASSPEGATGRTDTQYF	TGTGCCAGCTCACCGGAGGGGGCCACCGGCCGGACAGATACGCAGTATTTT
TRBV20-1	TRBJ1-2	.	TRBD1	CSAKGQPNYGYTF	TGCAGTGCTAAGGGACAGCCTAACTATGGCTACACCTTC
TRBV6-2/TRBV6-3	TRBJ1-1	.	TRBD1	CASRHRGSTEAFF	TGTGCCAGCAGGCACAGGGGTAGCACTGAAGCTTTCTTT
TRBV20-1	TRBJ2-1	.	.	CSASAAGKGIHEQFF	TGCAGTGCTTCCGCAGCCGGGAAAGGAATTCATGAGCAGTTCTTC
TRBV7-6	TRBJ2-7	few	.	CASSQTVEDSYEQYF	TGTGCCAGCAGCCAAACCGTCGAAGACTCCTACGAGCAGTACTTC
TRBV7-2	TRBJ2-5	.	TRBD2	CANSLGRRLAGALQETQYF	TGTGCCAACAGCTTAGGTCGTCGACTAGCGGGGGCCCTTCAAGAGACCCAGTACTTC
TRBV7-6	TRBJ2-7	.	TRBD1	CASSPWTGGEVYEQYF	TGTGCCAGCAGCCCCTGGACAGGGGGCGAAGTGTACGAGCAGTACTTC
TRBV2	TRBJ1-2	.	TRBD1	CASRPEPGTGGGYTF	TGTGCCAGCAGGCCGGAACCCGGGACAGGGGGCGGCTACACCTTC
TRBV20-1	TRBJ2-3	many	.	CSARVSDTQYF	TGCAGTGCTAGAGTGTCAGATACGCAGTATTTT
TRBV7-2	TRBJ2-1	few	.	CASSLAAAVDEQFF	TGTGCCAGCAGCTTAGCGGCAGCGGTGGATGAGCAGTTCTTC
TRBV2	TRBJ2-7	once	.	CASSEARGSYEQYF	TGTGCCAGCAGTGAAGCGCGAGGGTCCTACGAGCAGTACTTC
TRBV6-1	TRBJ1-1	many	TRBD1	CASSIRQGATEAFF	TGTGCCAGCAGTATTCGACAGGGGGCCACTGAAGCTTTCTTT
TRBV5-1	TRBJ2-7	.	TRBD1	CASSPGVGTGEGQYF	TGCGCCAGCAGCCCGGGGGTTGGGACAGGGGAAGGGCAGTACTTC
TRBV7-2	TRBJ2-7	.	TRBD2	CASSLALAGGLNEQYF	TGTGCCAGCAGCTTAGCACTAGCGGGGGGGCTTAACGAGCAGTACTTC
TRBV6-6	TRBJ1-5	.	.	CASSRPGGDQPQHF	TGTGCCAGCAGTCGACCCGGGGGTGATCAGCCCCAGCATTTT
TRBV19	TRBJ1-1	.	.	CASSEIQPWPTEAFF	TGTGCCAGTAGTGAGATACAGCCATGGCCCACTGAAGCTTTCTTT
TRBV7-3	TRBJ2-5	.	.	CASSDGGRETQYF	TGTGCCAGCAGCGACGGAGGTCGAGAGACCCAGTACTTC
TRBV10-3	TRBJ2-5	.	TRBD1	CAISEATGMETQYF	TGTGCCATCAGTGAGGCGACAGGGATGGAGACCCAGTACTTC
TRBV25-1	TRBJ2-3	.	.	CASSPGAGTSTDTQYF	TGTGCCAGCAGTCCTGGTGCCGGGACTAGCACAGATACGCAGTATTTT
TRBV2	TRBJ2-3	.	.	CASSEGSPSTDTQYF	TGTGCCAGCAGTGAAGGTAGTCCCTCTACAGATACGCAGTATTTT
TRBV13	TRBJ1-1	many	.	CASSLRSGAGTEAFF	TGTGCCAGCAGCCTTAGGTCAGGGGCGGGCACTGAAGCTTTCTTT
TRBV25-1	TRBJ1-1	.	.	CASSEQGTNTEAFF	TGTGCCAGCAGTGAACAGGGAACGAACACTGAAGCTTTCTTT
TRBV9	TRBJ1-2	.	.	CASSQVSAGYYTF	TGTGCCAGCAGCCAGGTTTCCGCTGGGTACTACACCTTC
TRBV14	TRBJ2-5	.	.	CASSQVGRREETQYF	TGTGCCAGCAGCCAAGTGGGGCGGCGAGAAGAGACCCAGTACTTC
TRBV5-1	TRBJ2-3	.	TRBD2	CASSPGTSGITDTQYF	TGCGCCAGCAGCCCCGGGACTAGCGGGATAACAGATACGCAGTATTTT
TRBV5-8	TRBJ1-4	many	TRBD1	CASSLGQGLNEKLFF	TGTGCCAGCAGCTTGGGACAGGGGCTAAATGAAAAACTGTTTTTT
TRBV7-2	TRBJ2-5	.	TRBD2	CASSRPAGGPETQYF	TGTGCCAGCAGCCGTCCGGCGGGGGGGCCGGAGACCCAGTACTTC
TRBV7-9	TRBJ2-3	.	.	CDSSLAGPGDTQYF	TGTGACAGCAGCTTAGCCGGGCCGGGAGATACGCAGTATTTT
TRBV11-2	TRBJ1-5	.	.	CASSFGTNQPQHF	TGTGCCAGCAGCTTCGGGACCAATCAGCCCCAGCATTTT
TRBV5-1	TRBJ2-5	.	TRBD2	CASSLYGTSGARLDVWETQYF	TGCGCCAGCAGCTTGTACGGGACTAGCGGGGCGAGACTGGACGTCTGGGAGACCCAGTACTTC
TRBV5-1	TRBJ2-7	many	.	CASSSRGYSYEQYF	TGCGCCAGCAGCTCCAGAGGATACTCCTACGAGCAGTACTTC
TRBV15	TRBJ1-1	once	.	CATSTDRASEANTEAFF	TGTGCCACCAGCACCGACCGGGCTAGTGAAGCGAACACTGAAGCTTTCTTT
TRBV30	TRBJ1-3	.	.	CAWSANSGNTIYF	TGTGCCTGGAGTGCCAACTCTGGAAACACCATATATTTT
TRBV11-3	TRBJ1-1	.	.	CASSLGARAGAFF	TGTGCCAGTAGCTTAGGGGCCCGAGCTGGAGCTTTCTTT
TRBV20-1	TRBJ2-1	.	.	CSASQRVTDTQFF	TGCAGTGCTAGTCAAAGGGTCACAGATACGCAGTTCTTC
TRBV5-6	TRBJ1-2	many	.	CASSLWARELIWGYTF	TGTGCCAGCAGCTTGTGGGCCAGGGAGTTAATTTGGGGCTACACCTTC
TRBV7-2	TRBJ2-7	.	TRBD2	CASSDRDYQYF	TGTGCCAGCAGCGACCGGGACTATCAGTACTTC
TRBV20-1	TRBJ2-7	.	TRBD2	CSATGAGRLSYEQYF	TGCAGTGCTACGGGAGCGGGAAGGCTCTCCTACGAGCAGTACTTC
TRBV16	TRBJ2-1	.	.	CASSQPSGAASYNEQFF	TGTGCCAGCAGCCAACCTTCGGGGGCCGCCTCCTACAATGAGCAGTTCTTC
TRBV11-3	TRBJ2-3	once	TRBD2	CASTNRVTGGPDTQYF	TGTGCCAGCACCAATAGGGTAACGGGAGGGCCGGATACGCAGTATTTT
TRBV10-3	TRBJ2-1	few	TRBD2	CAINPAGGLSSYNEQFF	TGTGCCATCAATCCAGCGGGGGGCCTCAGCTCCTACAATGAGCAGTTCTTC
TRBV10-3	TRBJ1-1	.	TRBD1	CAISESHHYLTGGTEAFF	TGTGCCATCAGTGAGTCCCACCATTATCTGACAGGGGGCACTGAAGCTTTCTTT
TRBV7-9	TRBJ2-1	.	TRBD2	CASSFGTSGWNEQFF	TGTGCCAGCAGCTTCGGGACTAGCGGGTGGAATGAGCAGTTCTTC
TRBV7-9	TRBJ2-7	.	.	CASSVSESYEQYF	TGTGCCAGCAGTGTGAGCGAATCCTACGAGCAGTACTTC